This is a list of T cell receptor beta chains from one sample in a study of cytomegalovirus exposure and HLA in healthy donors. Clones were sequenced by immunoSEQ multiplex PCR, and TCRdb holds only the in-frame ones, with some missing. There are roughly 68,000 clones in the sample; roughly 80% occur only once, and around 5.1% lies in the top ten. The sequenced sample was PBMCs. All receptors derive from a male donor in good health and CMV-seropositive. Each CDR3 is given with its conserved first and last residue. Each record gives: V gene, J gene, CDR3 protein.

V: TRBV7-2; J: TRBJ2-7; CDR3: CASSTTPLSSEQYF
V: TRBV7-2; J: TRBJ1-5; CDR3: CASSLDGTNNQPQHF
V: TRBV11-2; J: TRBJ1-2; CDR3: CASSARGGSGGTDYGYTF
V: TRBV18; J: TRBJ2-5; CDR3: CASSPSLGGLRETQYF
V: TRBV5-1; J: TRBJ2-3; CDR3: CASSFGRADTQYF
V: TRBV6-6; J: TRBJ2-3; CDR3: CASSSALLAGGDTQYF
V: TRBV30; J: TRBJ1-1; CDR3: CAWSGFGRVNTEAFF
V: TRBV2; J: TRBJ1-1; CDR3: CASSEDLNTEAFF
V: TRBV6-5; J: TRBJ2-1; CDR3: CASSQLAGGHNEQFF
V: TRBV13; J: TRBJ1-2; CDR3: CASSSNSDRANYGYTF
V: TRBV25-1; J: TRBJ1-1; CDR3: CASSEFYGHTEAFF
V: TRBV5-6; J: TRBJ1-4; CDR3: CASSTIHRGGEKLFF
V: TRBV28; J: TRBJ1-6; CDR3: CASSWTGSYNSPLHF
V: TRBV9; J: TRBJ1-1; CDR3: CASSVGGSGAPSDFF
V: TRBV6-5; J: TRBJ2-2; CDR3: CASSYSNRGTGELFF
V: TRBV2; J: TRBJ2-3; CDR3: CASSDGTLAGGLDTQYF
V: TRBV5-6; J: TRBJ2-1; CDR3: CASSVGGGFIYEQFF
V: TRBV10-3; J: TRBJ2-7; CDR3: CALGTGVEQYF
V: TRBV9; J: TRBJ2-3; CDR3: CASSVTGTASTDTQYF
V: TRBV20-1; J: TRBJ1-2; CDR3: CSTNSYGYTF
V: TRBV19; J: TRBJ2-7; CDR3: CASSLQPGQGYEQYF
V: TRBV5-1; J: TRBJ2-2; CDR3: CASSSTIGQGKTGELFF
V: TRBV4-2; J: TRBJ2-1; CDR3: CASSQVVAGGPDEQFF
V: TRBV13; J: TRBJ2-3; CDR3: CASSSRTSGSVYTDTQYF
V: TRBV27; J: TRBJ1-5; CDR3: CASGGPPGSNQPQHF
V: TRBV12-5; J: TRBJ2-7; CDR3: CASGLDLLAGGPVVGYEQYF
V: TRBV29-1; J: TRBJ2-7; CDR3: CSARRDSYEQYF
V: TRBV5-4; J: TRBJ2-7; CDR3: CASSPRTGTYEQYF
V: TRBV4-3; J: TRBJ1-5; CDR3: CASSQGTGGNQPQHF
V: TRBV4-3; J: TRBJ2-5; CDR3: CASSQDLTPYQETQYF
V: TRBV30; J: TRBJ2-6; CDR3: CAWSGTVSSGANVLTF
V: TRBV28; J: TRBJ2-1; CDR3: CASSWDNSGGTEQFF
V: TRBV18; J: TRBJ1-4; CDR3: CASSYMGTGNEKLFF
V: TRBV2; J: TRBJ1-1; CDR3: CASRGHRGNTEAFF
V: TRBV9; J: TRBJ2-1; CDR3: CASSPNSAGGRNEQFF
V: TRBV4-1; J: TRBJ1-1; CDR3: CASSQAQGTEAFF
V: TRBV28; J: TRBJ2-3; CDR3: CASSLVTSGFTDTQYF
V: TRBV11-2; J: TRBJ2-2; CDR3: CASSRTNTGELFF
V: TRBV28; J: TRBJ2-1; CDR3: CAGGTPGYNEQFF
V: TRBV9; J: TRBJ2-7; CDR3: CASSAVSGTPLHEQYF
V: TRBV10-3; J: TRBJ2-7; CDR3: CAISVSGAEIYEQYF
V: TRBV30; J: TRBJ1-2; CDR3: CAWIGQGNGYTF
V: TRBV14; J: TRBJ1-2; CDR3: CASSPQDTWHGYTF
V: TRBV7-9; J: TRBJ2-5; CDR3: CASSAAGTGQETQYF
V: TRBV6-5; J: TRBJ1-1; CDR3: CASSPGLGVAFF
V: TRBV30; J: TRBJ1-1; CDR3: CAGKQGFLAFF
V: TRBV18; J: TRBJ2-1; CDR3: CASSPRTGGRGGAGDEQFF
V: TRBV4-1; J: TRBJ2-3; CDR3: CASEDRYSTDTQYF
V: TRBV5-4; J: TRBJ1-2; CDR3: CASSLGHDRDGYTF
V: TRBV5-1; J: TRBJ2-2; CDR3: CASSLATGQSGELFF
V: TRBV5-6; J: TRBJ2-5; CDR3: CASSQRGVRGTQYF
V: TRBV25-1; J: TRBJ2-7; CDR3: CASSEYKGNSYEQYF
V: TRBV29-1; J: TRBJ2-7; CDR3: CSVTPDRSHEQYF
V: TRBV7-9; J: TRBJ2-5; CDR3: CALTLLAGTQETQYF
V: TRBV6-1; J: NA; CDR3: CASSDGFGAYEQYF
V: TRBV27; J: TRBJ2-7; CDR3: CASSHLPGQGLHEQYF
V: TRBV9; J: TRBJ2-1; CDR3: CASSVADTVRDEQFF
V: TRBV19; J: TRBJ1-2; CDR3: CASSAGPYGYTF
V: TRBV19; J: TRBJ2-7; CDR3: CASRLRSETYEQYF